A single sample gave rise to the 17 T cell receptor beta chains below, sequenced in a study of T cells in Graves' hyperthyroidism and ophthalmopathy (dated by TCRdb to about 2019). Library prep was done by multiplex PCR. TCRdb shows the sequencer as Illumina HiSeq 2000. TCR beta CDR3 regions were amplified from RNA transcripts. A first-round RT-PCR of the TCR CDR3 used the HTBI primer set with the Qiagen OneStep RT-PCR kit. TCRdb reworked the public reads: Q25 trimming with fastp, MiXCR clone assembly, productive beta chains retained. Rows merge per CDR3 protein into single entries with the most common DNA and genes. The sample contains more than 300,000 distinct CDR3 sequences, roughly 13% of them found a single time. 11% of the sample goes to the ten largest clones. Material for sequencing was blood. The receptors stem from a woman aged 60-70 years with Graves' hyperthyroidism.

The table lists this clonotype with many counts. The CDR3 region is CASSSLDGSYEQYF. CDR3 bases: TGTGCCAGCAGTTCCCTGGACGGTTCCTACGAGCAGTACTTC. The genes are TRBV6-2 or TRBV6-3 and TRBJ2-7; D not certain. CDR1 is MNHEY and CDR2 is SVGEGT in the germline V gene. Trimming took off 4 bases at V and 1 base at J, with 11 bases between the two ends. The CDR3 runs to 14 residues.

Concerning this clonotype itself: At one of its ends the junction is not consistent with the germline gene, which may arise from a read error. The genes are TRBV2 and TRBJ2-7; TRBD1 might be the D (6 bases). This CDR3 is 11 amino acids long. In germline, CDR1 is SNHLY, CDR2 FYNNEI. This CDR3 is CATRGSHEQYF. The CDR3, as DNA: TGTGCCACCAGGGGCTCCCACGAGCAGTACTTC.

This clonotype showed up many times. The chain is built from TRBV6-6 and TRBJ2-5, with D maybe TRBD2 (6 bases). Germline CDR1 and CDR2: MNHNY and SVGAGI (reference sequence). The CDR3 covers 14 residues. The V gene lost 0 bases and the J gene lost 12 bases, with 17 bases spanning the gap. CDR3 loop: CASSYSWQEGRKYF. CDR3 in DNA: TGTGCCAGCAGTTACTCATGGCAGGAGGGGCGAAAGTACTTC.

The rearrangement uses TRBV20-1 and TRBJ2-7, with 10 bases lining up with TRBD1. CDR1 is DFQATT and CDR2 is SNEGSKA in the germline V gene (reference sequence). Losses at the gene ends were 0 bases for V and 4 bases for J; bases not matched to a gene: 9. The CDR3 has 16 residues. CDR3 in amino acids: CSARDIRQGAGYEQYF. CDR3 DNA: TGCAGTGCTAGAGATATCCGACAGGGGGCTGGGTACGAGCAGTACTTC.

This clonotype was seen ten or more times. The junction differs from germline at one of its ends, possibly a read error. This chain joins TRBV6-1 and TRBJ2-7; D gene unclear. From germline, CDR1 is MNHNS and CDR2 SASEGT. The CDR3 length is 13 residues. In nucleotides, the CDR3 is TGTGCCAGCAGTGTAACCCCCTCCCACGAGCAGTACTTC. Residues: CASSVTPSHEQYF.

The chain joins TRBV7-3 to TRBJ1-3; a weak D match, TRBD1 (6 bases). V lost 7 bases and J 5 bases, leaving 27 bases between the germline ends. The CDR3 contains 18 residues. CDR1 is SGHTA and CDR2 is FQGTGA in the germline V gene. This CDR3 reads CASTHRGGILIVRNTIYF. CDR3 nucleotide sequence: TGTGCCAGCACCCATAGGGGGGGGATTTTAATCGTAAGAAACACCATATATTTT.

V usage is TRBV7-9 and J usage is TRBJ1-3; TRBD1 matches at 8 bases. Trimming at V came to 4 bases and at J to 0 bases, leaving 11 bases not matched to a gene. In germline, CDR1 is SEHNR, CDR2 FQNEAQ (reference sequence). CDR3 size: 18 residues. This chain's CDR3 is CASSSRQGKDLSGNTIYF. DNA for the CDR3: TGTGCCAGCAGCTCAAGACAGGGGAAAGACCTCTCTGGAAACACCATATATTTT. Full variable domain (outside the CDR3, taken from reference TRBV7-9 and TRBJ1-3): DTGVSQNPRHKITKRGQNVTFRCDPISEHNRLYWYRQTLGQGPEFLTYFQNEAQLEKSRLLSDRFSAERPKGSFSTLEIQRTEQGDSAMYLCASSSRQGKDLSGNTIYFGEGSWLTVV.

A note on this clonotype: A much more abundant neighbour one base away suggests this may be a read error. The chain joins TRBV11-2 to TRBJ1-3, with no clear D. The CDR3 runs to 14 residues. Germline assignment: CDR1 SGHAT and CDR2 FQNNGV. CDR3 in amino acids: CAGSLTGNGNTIYF. CDR3 nucleotides: TGTGCCGGCAGCTTAACCGGGAACGGAAACACCATATATTTT.

For this clonotype: The conserved final phenylalanine or tryptophan is absent from the CDR3, which likely points to a read error. This rearrangement joins TRBV24-1 to TRBJ1-3; D might be TRBD1 (5 bases). Germline-derived CDR1 and CDR2 are KGHDR and SFDVKD. The V end was cut by 3 bases, the J end by 4 bases, with 12 bases between. The CDR3 has 15 residues. The CDR3 nucleotides read TGTGCCACCAGTGATCCCCGGGGGGACGGAAACACCATATATTCT. Translation: CATSDPRGDGNTIYS.

The V call is TRBV19, the J call TRBJ2-5, with a possible D match to TRBD2 (6 bases). CDR3 size: 13 residues. With 5 bases removed from V and 5 bases from J, the gap between germline ends came to 12 bases. The germline V gene has CDR1 LNHDA and CDR2 SQIVND (reference sequence). DNA for the CDR3: TGTGCCAGTAGTTATTCGGGGACTGAGACCCAGTACTTC. Amino acids: CASSYSGTETQYF.

This clonotype showed up many times. The CDR3 sequence is CASRARGGVYEQYF. The CDR3 region has the DNA TGTGCCAGCAGGGCGCGGGGGGGAGTATACGAGCAGTACTTC. The chain has TRBV2 and TRBJ2-7; TRBD2 matches 9 bases. CDR3 length: 14 residues. Germline assignment: CDR1 SNHLY and CDR2 FYNNEI. Losses at the gene ends were 6 bases for V and 4 bases for J; bases not matched to a gene: 7. The variable domain in full, completed from reference TRBV2 and TRBJ2-7, reads EPEVTQTPSHQVTQMGQEVILRCVPISNHLYFYWYRQILGQKVEFLVSFYNNEISEKSEIFDDQFSVERPDGSNFTLKIRSTKLEDSAMYFCASRARGGVYEQYFGPGTRLTVT.

The J gene is TRBJ2-1, the V gene TRBV12-3 or TRBV12-4; 12 bases are shared with TRBD2. The CDR3 consists of 19 residues. V was clipped by 3 bases and J by 4 bases; unmatched bases: 13. The CDR3 protein is CASSLGGLAGGGGYNEQFF. The CDR3 nucleotides read TGTGCCAGCAGTTTGGGGGGGCTAGCGGGAGGGGGGGGATACAATGAGCAGTTCTTC.

This clonotype was picked up a small number of times. The chain is built from TRBV6-5 and TRBJ1-1; 9 nucleotides align to TRBD1. The length of the CDR3 is 14 residues. J lost 8 bases, V lost 2 bases, and 6 bases had no gene match. Looked up from germline, CDR1 is MNHEY and CDR2 is SVGAGI. CDR3 DNA: TGTGCCAGCAGTTACACAGGGGGCAATTTGGAAGCTTTCTTT. Translating gives CASSYTGGNLEAFF.

This clonotype showed up many times. V usage is TRBV20-1 and J usage is TRBJ2-7, with TRBD1 matching over 10 bases. V lost 5 bases, J lost 2 bases, and 6 bases stayed unmatched. Germline values: CDR1 DFQATT, CDR2 SNEGSKA (reference sequence). The CDR3 sequence is 14 residues long. The CDR3: CSASGQGFTYEQYF. The CDR3 DNA reads as TGCAGTGCTTCGGGACAGGGGTTTACCTACGAGCAGTACTTC.

At least ten counts were recorded for this clonotype. The rearrangement uses TRBV5-1 and TRBJ1-1; 7 bases fit TRBD1. Per the germline V gene, CDR1 is SGHRS and CDR2 is YFSETQ. CDR3 length equals 13 residues. After removal of 5 bases from V and 7 bases from J, the junction contained 8 bases not matched to a gene. The chain's CDR3 is CASRETGSDEAFF. DNA of the CDR3: TGCGCCAGCAGGGAGACAGGGAGTGATGAAGCTTTCTTT.

This clonotype has a count of ten or more. This sequence joins TRBV20-1 and TRBJ2-5; the D gene could be TRBD1 or TRBD2 (5 bases each). Trimming left V 3 bases short and J 3 bases short, with 11 bases between. The CDR3 length is 13 residues. Per germline, CDR1 DFQATT and CDR2 SNEGSKA (reference sequence). The CDR3 DNA reads TGCAGTGCTAGTTTGGGGGTGGAAGAGACCCAGTACTTC. Its protein product is CSASLGVEETQYF.

This clonotype was seen many times. This sequence joins TRBV6-2 or TRBV6-3 and TRBJ2-3; D ambiguous. The CDR3 has 16 residues. Germline values: CDR1 MNHEY, CDR2 SVGEGT. V lost 7 bases and J 6 bases, leaving 23 bases between the germline ends. This CDR3 reads CASTTSKTGLGDTQYF. The DNA for the CDR3 is TGTGCCAGCACTACCTCGAAGACGGGTCTGGGGGATACGCAGTATTTT.